This TCR beta chain was retrieved from a study of OX40 agonist ivuxolimab in advanced cancers. Study information: Every 2 weeks, patients received ivuxolimab intravenously, dosed at 0.01 to 10 mg/kg.

Looked up from germline, CDR1 is MDHEN and CDR2 is SYDVKM. Germline trimming cut 6 bases from V and 0 bases from J; bases unmatched to any gene: 7. There are 16 residues in the CDR3. This clone was found once. Only in-frame clones appear in the TCRdb table, and some are missing; sequencing was by immunoSEQ multiplex PCR. The data show some 46,000 clones, roughly 89% seen once. The sample was CD4+ or CD8+ T cells sorted from blood, taken in a trial of the OX40 agonist ivuxolimab. The chain carries TRBV28 and TRBJ1-5, with TRBD1 identical over 8 bases. The source is an adult with an advanced solid tumor such as melanoma, head and neck, liver or kidney cancer. The CDR3 nucleotides read TGTGCCAGCAGGAAGTGGGACAGGTATAGCAATCAGCCCCAGCATTTT. Its translation: CASRKWDRYSNQPQHF.